This passage covers 30 T cell receptor beta chains from one sample sequenced in a study of blood T cell repertoires in COVID-19. Here immunoSEQ multiplex PCR was the method, and the copy in TCRdb shows in-frame clones only, minus some. The data contain some 150,000 clones, roughly 87% of them seen just once; the ten biggest clones take up around 1.2%. The sequencing input was PBMCs or T cells enriched from blood (not recorded which). Source of these receptors: a human donor with acute COVID-19. The donor label of this sample is uncertain.

The chain uses TRBV6-5 and TRBJ1-2, with TRBD1 matching over 7 bases. This CDR3 has 13 amino acids. CDR1 MNHEY and CDR2 SVGAGI come from the germline V gene. J gave up 4 bases and V 6 bases, and 5 bases lay outside the gene matches. The CDR3 nucleotides are TGTGCCAGCAGCCCGGGACAGATCTATGGCTACACCTTC. The encoded protein is CASSPGQIYGYTF.

The V gene is TRBV19, the J gene TRBJ2-2, with 9 bases lining up with TRBD1. The CDR3 consists of 14 residues. V lost 7 bases, J lost 6 bases, and 6 bases stayed unmatched. Per germline, CDR1 LNHDA and CDR2 SQIVND (reference sequence). In DNA, the CDR3 is TGTGCCAGTAAACGGGACAGGGATTCCGGGGAGCTGTTTTTT. This encodes CASKRDRDSGELFF.

V and J are TRBV9 and TRBJ2-4, with TRBD1 matching over 7 bases. V shed 0 bases and J 0 bases; nucleotides not matched to a gene: 3. Per germline, CDR1 SGDLS and CDR2 YYNGEE. The CDR3 is made up of 16 amino acids. The CDR3 loop is CASSVGGGVAKNIQYF. The CDR3 nucleotides are TGTGCCAGCAGCGTAGGAGGGGGCGTAGCCAAAAACATTCAGTACTTC.

The gene calls are TRBV7-3 and TRBJ1-1; the D is unclear. Between the trimmed V and J ends, which lost 3 bases and 1 base, there was a span of 6 bases. CDR1 SGHTA and CDR2 FQGTGA come from the germline V gene. The CDR3 consists of 13 residues. The chain's CDR3 is CASSFSSNTEAFF. Written as DNA, the CDR3 is TGTGCCAGCAGCTTTAGCTCGAACACTGAAGCTTTCTTT.

The chain links TRBV2 to TRBJ1-6, with D possibly being TRBD1 (6 bases). Germline CDR1 reads SNHLY; CDR2 reads FYNNEI. With 8 bases removed from V and 10 bases from J, the gap between germline ends came to 15 bases. The CDR3 sequence is 13 residues long. The CDR3 nucleotides read TGTGCCAGCGATACGGGAGGGGGATCACCCCTCCACTTT. Protein product: CASDTGGGSPLHF.

In its sample, this clone was seen once. The rearrangement uses TRBV10-3 and TRBJ1-4, with 9 bases fitting TRBD1. V shed 6 bases, J shed 8 bases, and the junction held 7 bases outside the gene matches. CDR3 length: 14 residues. In germline, CDR1 is ENHRY, CDR2 SYGVKD. CDR3 residues: CAISAGQGWEKLFF. The CDR3 DNA is TGTGCCATCAGCGCGGGACAGGGATGGGAAAAACTGTTTTTT.

The CDR3 reads CASSLGHLGGGEQYF. In DNA form, the CDR3 reads TGTGCCAGCAGCTTGGGACACCTCGGAGGCGGCGAGCAGTACTTC. V usage is TRBV5-4 and J usage is TRBJ2-7, with a possible D match to TRBD2 (5 bases). Germline V gene data show CDR1 as SGHNT and CDR2 as YYREEE (reference sequence). The CDR3 is 15 residues long. The V end lost 0 bases, the J end lost 6 bases, and 16 bases lay between the germline ends.

J is TRBJ1-2 and V is TRBV18; no clear D. Germline CDR1 reads KGHSH; CDR2 reads LQKENI. The CDR3 has 13 residues. V was trimmed by 3 bases and J by 3 bases, leaving 8 bases between them. Here the CDR3 reads CASSPGRDYGYTF. The CDR3 bases are TGTGCCAGCTCACCCGGGCGGGACTATGGCTACACCTTC.

A single count supports this clone. The chain's CDR3 is CATSDRTQGPEQYF. The CDR3 nucleotides read TGTGCCACCAGTGATAGAACACAGGGCCCCGAGCAGTACTTC. The J gene is TRBJ2-7, the V gene TRBV24-1, with a weak D call TRBD1 (6 bases). V lost 3 bases, J lost 6 bases, and 14 bases lay in between. CDR1 and CDR2 (germline): KGHDR, SFDVKD. The CDR3 consists of 14 residues.

The gene calls are TRBV4-1 and TRBJ1-4; weak D call: TRBD1 (5 bases). The V gene's germline CDR1 is MGHRA and CDR2 YSYEKL. This CDR3 contains 16 residues. V lost 1 base and J lost 0, with 9 bases in between. The CDR3: CASSQGPTATNEKLFF. CDR3 bases: TGCGCCAGCAGCCAAGGGCCGACAGCAACTAATGAAAAACTGTTTTTT.

This chain links TRBV5-6 with TRBJ1-4; D unresolved. CDR3 length: 13 amino acids. Germline V gene sequence: CDR1 SGHDT, CDR2 YYEEEE. Trimming shortened V by 0 bases and J by 6 bases, and 6 bases separated the two germline ends. For the CDR3, the DNA is TGTGCCAGCAGCTTGGGGGCCCATGAAAAACTGTTTTTT. Its translation is CASSLGAHEKLFF.

This sequence joins TRBV25-1 and TRBJ2-7, with 8 positions matching TRBD1. Losses at the gene ends were 5 bases for V and 1 base for J; bases not matched to a gene: 7. Per germline, CDR1 MGHDK and CDR2 SYGVNS. This CDR3 spans 15 amino acids. CDR3 sequence (DNA): TGTGCCAGCAGTATGAGACAGGGGATTTCCTACGAGCAGTACTTC. Its translation is CASSMRQGISYEQYF.

This chain uses TRBV18 with TRBJ1-1; 7 bases map to TRBD1. Germline loops: CDR1 KGHSH, CDR2 LQKENI. This CDR3 has 14 residues. J was trimmed by 4 bases and V by 2 bases; bases with no gene match: 4. This chain's CDR3 is CASSPDRASTEAFF. CDR3 DNA sequence: TGTGCCAGCTCACCAGACAGGGCGAGCACTGAAGCTTTCTTT.

In this sample, this clone turned up once. The chain employs TRBV2 and TRBJ1-6; 8 bases align to TRBD1. This CDR3 is built from 15 residues. Per the germline V gene, CDR1 is SNHLY and CDR2 is FYNNEI. With 1 base clipped from V and 6 bases from J, the junction kept 2 bases outside the gene matches. The CDR3 nucleotides are TGTGCCAGCAGTGAAGTCACAGGGGGTAATTCACCCCTCCACTTT. The encoded protein is CASSEVTGGNSPLHF.

This chain joins TRBV9 and TRBJ2-7; D is uncertain. The germline V gene encodes CDR1 SGDLS and CDR2 YYNGEE. Trimming cost V 0 bases and J 7 bases, with 14 bases left between them. The CDR3 runs 14 residues. The CDR3 DNA reads TGTGCCAGCAGCGTAGGTACTTATGGGCCGGAGCAGTACTTC. The encoded protein is CASSVGTYGPEQYF.

This clone was picked up one time. The V and J genes are TRBV7-3 and TRBJ2-3, with 8 nucleotides matching TRBD2. The CDR3 is 16 residues long. Germline values: CDR1 SGHTA, CDR2 FQGTGA. V dropped 5 bases and J dropped 5; count of bases not matched to a gene: 12. CDR3 sequence (DNA): TGTGCCAGCAGCGCCACTACTAGCGGCTCGGGAGATACGCAGTATTTT. Its protein is CASSATTSGSGDTQYF. The full variable domain, rest sourced from reference TRBV7-3 and TRBJ2-3, is GAGVSQTPSNKVTEKGKYVELRCDPISGHTALYWYRQSLGQGPEFLIYFQGTGAADDSGLPNDRFFAVRPEGSVSTLKIQRTERGDSAVYLCASSATTSGSGDTQYFGPGTRLTVL.

This clone was recorded only once. The chain carries TRBV4-3 and TRBJ1-2; weak D call: TRBD1 (5 bases). Germline V gene data show CDR1 as LGHNA and CDR2 as YSLEER. The CDR3 consists of 19 residues. With 0 bases removed from V and 3 bases from J, the gap between germline ends came to 23 bases. The CDR3 reads CASSQDLYSGSQRDYGYTF. Here the CDR3 DNA reads TGCGCCAGCAGCCAAGATCTCTATTCAGGGTCCCAACGTGACTATGGCTACACCTTC.

This clone appeared a few times. For the CDR3, the DNA is TGTGCCACCAGCAGAGATTTTGGGGGCAGGCCCTACGAGCAGTACTTC. Translation gives CATSRDFGGRPYEQYF. V usage is TRBV15 and J usage is TRBJ2-7; D is perhaps TRBD1 (6 bases). The germline V gene has CDR1 LNHNV and CDR2 YYDKDF (reference sequence). This CDR3 comprises 16 residues. The ends were cut back, 0 bases at V and 2 bases at J, with 14 bases in the middle.

This chain uses TRBV19 with TRBJ1-5; a possible D gene is TRBD1 (6 bases). The germline V gene has CDR1 LNHDA and CDR2 SQIVND (reference sequence). The CDR3 extends over 16 amino acids. V was clipped by 6 bases and J by 1 base, with 16 bases between them. Here the CDR3 DNA reads TGTGCCAGTAGCTGGGGAGGGGGAGGGAGCAATCAGCCCCAGCATTTT. Translated: CASSWGGGGSNQPQHF.

The chain carries TRBV5-4 and TRBJ1-1, with TRBD1 as a possible D gene (5 bases). Germline loops: CDR1 SGHNT, CDR2 YYREEE (reference sequence). The V end was cut by 0 bases, the J end by 3 bases, with 9 bases between. This CDR3 contains 14 residues. The CDR3 protein is CASSLVQGYTEAFF. In DNA form, the CDR3 reads TGTGCCAGCAGCTTGGTTCAGGGATACACTGAAGCTTTCTTT.

The chain employs TRBV5-1 and TRBJ1-2; 7 nucleotides match TRBD1. This CDR3 is built from 15 residues. Trimming at V came to 1 base and at J to 8 bases, leaving 11 bases not matched to a gene. Germline V lookup: CDR1 SGHRS, CDR2 YFSETQ. The CDR3 DNA reads as TGCGCCAGCAGCTTGTGGCAGGGGGGCGGATACGGCTACACCTTC. Translated, it gives CASSLWQGGGYGYTF.

This chain uses TRBV7-2 with TRBJ2-5; 7 bases match TRBD1. The CDR3 is 15 residues long. The germline V gene has CDR1 SGHTA and CDR2 FQGNSA. V lost 5 bases to trimming and J lost 7 bases; unmatched junction nucleotides: 13. The CDR3 loop reads CASSAIQGVVGTQYF. The CDR3 DNA reads as TGTGCCAGCAGCGCGATCCAGGGGGTGGTTGGGACCCAGTACTTC.

This chain uses TRBV9 with TRBJ2-1; 13 positions agree with TRBD2. With 3 bases clipped from V and 6 bases from J, the junction kept 3 bases outside the gene matches. Germline V gene data show CDR1 as SGDLS and CDR2 as YYNGEE. This CDR3 spans 15 amino acids. CDR3 region: CASSETSGGVNEQFF. CDR3 nucleotides: TGTGCCAGCAGCGAAACTAGCGGGGGGGTCAATGAGCAGTTCTTC.

The J gene is TRBJ2-3, the V gene TRBV24-1; 8 bases are a match to TRBD2. V lost 5 bases and J lost 2; bases outside the gene matches: 5. CDR1 and CDR2 from the germline V gene are KGHDR and SFDVKD. This CDR3 spans 15 amino acids. The CDR3 region is CATSAQRGITDTQYF. The CDR3 nucleotides are TGTGCCACCAGTGCCCAGCGGGGGATCACAGATACGCAGTATTTT.

This clone has only one observation. The rearrangement links TRBV19 to TRBJ2-3; 9 bases line up with TRBD2. V lost 5 bases to trimming and J lost 1 base; unmatched junction nucleotides: 4. Germline V gene data show CDR1 as LNHDA and CDR2 as SQIVND (reference sequence). This CDR3 region has 15 residues. In DNA form, the CDR3 reads TGTGCCAGTAGTGGGTGGACTAGCGGCACAGATACGCAGTATTTT. This encodes CASSGWTSGTDTQYF.

The genes are TRBV20-1 and TRBJ2-7; 7 bases are a match to TRBD1. The CDR3 covers 11 residues. Germline-derived CDR1 and CDR2 are DFQATT and SNEGSKA (reference sequence). The V segment lost 3 bases and the J segment 6 bases; nucleotides outside the gene matches: 2. The CDR3 here is CSARAGGEQYF. The CDR3 DNA sequence: TGCAGTGCTAGGGCAGGGGGCGAGCAGTACTTC.

V is TRBV7-3 and J is TRBJ2-3, with D unclear. V dropped 5 bases and J dropped 2 bases, with 14 bases sitting between them. This CDR3 contains 15 residues. Germline CDR1 is SGHTA and CDR2 is FQGTGA. The CDR3 DNA reads TGTGCCAGCAGCCCCCAAAAGAGCCTCACAGATACGCAGTATTTT. As protein: CASSPQKSLTDTQYF.

V and J are TRBV18 and TRBJ2-7; 9 positions agree with TRBD1. With V trimmed by 6 bases and J by 6 bases, 9 bases remained unmatched. Germline V gives CDR1 KGHSH, CDR2 LQKENI. The CDR3 contains 14 residues. This CDR3 reads CASSPGQGGGEQYF. For the CDR3, the DNA is TGTGCCAGCTCCCCGGGACAGGGCGGTGGCGAGCAGTACTTC.

The V and J genes are TRBV3-1 (or the pseudogene TRBV3-2) and TRBJ1-1; D not resolved. Trimming removed 1 base at V and 1 base at J, with 10 bases between. This CDR3 contains 15 residues. Germline V gene lookup returns CDR1 LGHDT and CDR2 YNNKEL (reference sequence). The CDR3 protein is CASSQVSRGNTEAFF. CDR3 in DNA: TGTGCCAGCAGCCAAGTCTCCAGAGGGAACACTGAAGCTTTCTTT.

CDR3 DNA: TGTGCCAGCAGTGCTGCGGACGGGAGTGAAAAACTGTTTTTT. As protein: CASSAADGSEKLFF. The V gene is TRBV2, the J gene TRBJ1-4; no clear D. This CDR3 is 14 amino acids long. Germline CDR1 reads SNHLY; CDR2 reads FYNNEI. V lost 4 bases and J 7 bases, leaving 13 bases between the germline ends.